These 14 T cell receptor beta chains came from one sample sequenced in a study of shared clonotypes between healthy human individuals. The table came from immunoSEQ multiplex PCR; TCRdb's copy has only in-frame clones and leaves some out. This table holds 2 million to 2.5 million clones, 85% to 95% found once. The sample comprised naive CD4+ T cells from PBMCs. Noted subset: CD45RA+ positively selected. The receptors stem from a man in his late teens or twenties in good health. Some clones in this sample may be carry-over from other donors' samples.

This rearrangement joins TRBV28 to TRBJ1-5; 12 nucleotides line up with TRBD1. J lost 7 bases, V lost 2 bases, and 9 bases had no gene match. Germline V CDR1 and CDR2: MDHEN, SYDVKM. This CDR3 comprises 17 residues. The CDR3 region is CASSLPGTGGAYQPQHF. The CDR3 region has the DNA TGTGCCAGCAGTTTACCCGGGACAGGGGGCGCGTACCAGCCCCAGCATTTT.

The chain couples TRBV11-2 to TRBJ2-5; TRBD2 agrees at 8 bases. V was pared by 3 bases and J by 5 bases, with 14 bases of the junction left unmatched. The germline V gene encodes CDR1 SGHAT and CDR2 FQNNGV. The CDR3 spans 17 residues. CDR3 region: CASSFIPGTRGSETQYF. In DNA, the CDR3 is TGTGCCAGCAGCTTTATCCCTGGGACTAGGGGTTCGGAGACCCAGTACTTC.

The chain is built from TRBV5-6 and TRBJ1-1; D ambiguous. From germline, CDR1 is SGHDT and CDR2 YYEEEE. Trimming stripped 4 bases from V and 7 bases from J, with 20 bases between. The CDR3 loop spans 15 amino acids. The CDR3 DNA follows: TGTGCCAGCAGCCGCCGTGACCCCAGGCCGCTTGAAGCTTTCTTT. Translation gives CASSRRDPRPLEAFF.

The chain uses TRBV11-3 and TRBJ2-1; no definite D call. There are 13 residues in the CDR3. Germline loops: CDR1 SGHNT, CDR2 YENEEA. The V and J ends lost 1 base and 5 bases respectively, with 6 bases between them. DNA of the CDR3: TGTGCCAGCAGCTTAGTGCCCGACAATGAGCAGTTCTTC. Residues: CASSLVPDNEQFF.

The chain couples TRBV28 to TRBJ1-4, with D possibly being TRBD1 (5 bases). There are 16 residues in the CDR3. Per the germline V gene, CDR1 is MDHEN and CDR2 is SYDVKM. Trimming removed 6 bases at V and 5 bases at J, with 19 bases between. This CDR3 is CASRRPGTSNNEKLFF. The CDR3 bases are TGTGCCAGCAGGAGACCTGGGACTTCTAACAATGAAAAACTGTTTTTT.

The V call is TRBV13, the J call TRBJ2-7, with D perhaps matching TRBD1 (6 bases). This CDR3 comprises 13 residues. Germline loops: CDR1 PRHDT, CDR2 FYEKMQ (reference sequence). V was clipped by 6 bases and J by 1 base, with 10 bases between them. The CDR3 DNA is TGTGCCAGCAGACAACAGGGATCCTACGAGCAGTACTTC. Its protein product is CASRQQGSYEQYF.

The DNA of the CDR3 is TGTGCCAGCTCACCACCGGGACTAGCGGGAGTTCAAGAGACCCAGTACTTC. Protein product: CASSPPGLAGVQETQYF. The chain links TRBV18 to TRBJ2-5, with 14 bases identical to TRBD2. This CDR3 has 17 amino acids. CDR1 KGHSH and CDR2 LQKENI come from the germline V gene. V lost 0 bases and J lost 2; bases outside the gene matches: 2. The variable domain in full, with the rest retrieved from reference TRBV18 and TRBJ2-5, is NAGVMQNPRHLVRRRGQEARLRCSPMKGHSHVYWYRQLPEEGLKFMVYLQKENIIDESGMPKERFSAEFPKEGPSILRIQQVVRGDSAAYFCASSPPGLAGVQETQYFGPGTRLLVL.

This chain connects TRBV27 to TRBJ1-2; D call uncertain. Trimming took 6 bases from V and 2 from J, leaving 10 bases between them. The CDR3 covers 13 residues. Germline-derived CDR1 and CDR2 are MNHEY and SMNVEV (reference sequence). CDR3 bases: TGTGCCAGCAGAGGCAGTACCAACTATGGCTACACCTTC. Its protein is CASRGSTNYGYTF.

This rearrangement joins TRBV28 to TRBJ1-3; D not resolved. Germline CDR1 reads MDHEN; CDR2 reads SYDVKM. V was pared by 1 base and J by 0 bases, with 4 bases between. The CDR3 has 14 residues. The CDR3 DNA reads as TGTGCCAGCAGTTTATTGTACTCTGGAAACACCATATATTTT. Encoded protein: CASSLLYSGNTIYF.

Notes on this clone: The same CDR3 is also encoded by other DNA sequences in this sample. This chain uses TRBV18 with TRBJ1-5; no firm D call. V dropped 3 bases and J dropped 0 bases, with 9 bases sitting between them. This CDR3 has 15 residues. Germline values: CDR1 KGHSH, CDR2 LQKENI. Written as DNA, the CDR3 is TGTGCCAGCTCACCGACCGTTAATAGCAATCAGCCCCAGCATTTT. Translated: CASSPTVNSNQPQHF. Complete variable domain (other parts from reference TRBV18 and TRBJ1-5): NAGVMQNPRHLVRRRGQEARLRCSPMKGHSHVYWYRQLPEEGLKFMVYLQKENIIDESGMPKERFSAEFPKEGPSILRIQQVVRGDSAAYFCASSPTVNSNQPQHFGDGTRLSIL.

CDR3 sequence: CASSSLGPPSGNTIYF. The CDR3 nucleotides are TGTGCCAGCAGTTCCCTAGGGCCCCCCTCTGGAAACACCATATATTTT. The rearrangement links TRBV28 to TRBJ1-3; unclear D gene. CDR1 is MDHEN, CDR2 SYDVKM, per germline. Trimming took 4 bases from V and 0 from J, leaving 13 bases between them. CDR3 length equals 16 residues.

V and J are TRBV10-3 and TRBJ2-7, with TRBD2 matching over 7 bases. The CDR3 is 15 amino acids. Germline trimming cut 0 bases from V and 7 bases from J; bases unmatched to any gene: 9. Germline V gene sequence: CDR1 ENHRY, CDR2 SYGVKD. CDR3 coding DNA: TGTGCCATCAGTGAGTCGAGCGGGACTTTTGGAGAGCAGTACTTC. It translates to CAISESSGTFGEQYF.

The gene calls are TRBV27 and TRBJ1-2, with a tentative D call TRBD1 (5 bases). The CDR3 consists of 15 residues. Germline V gene sequence: CDR1 MNHEY, CDR2 SMNVEV (reference sequence). Trimming removed 8 bases from V and 1 base from J, with 17 bases in between. The CDR3 DNA follows: TGTGCCAGCGGGGCCCCACAGGATTTTAACTATGGCTACACCTTC. Its translation: CASGAPQDFNYGYTF.

The genes are TRBV5-1 and TRBJ2-3; D not resolved. Trimming took 4 bases from V and 4 from J, leaving 16 bases between them. The CDR3 is 15 amino acids. The germline V gene has CDR1 SGHRS and CDR2 YFSETQ. The CDR3 region is CASSAHWVAADTQYF. Here the CDR3 DNA reads TGCGCCAGCAGCGCACACTGGGTTGCCGCAGATACGCAGTATTTT.